Reported below is one TCR beta chain. Its specificity is not known. The data belong to a study of T cell responses to AZD1222 COVID-19 vaccine. General study results and limits: Recipients of AZD1222 seropositive at baseline numbered only 5 or 6. Vaccination with two AZD1222 doses was followed by a rise in Spike-specific TCR breadth and depth. Mostly white British, mostly female donors; authors suggested clonal diversity may be underestimated.

Germline V gene sequence: CDR1 SQVTM, CDR2 ANQGSEA. Trimming removed 4 bases at V and 4 bases at J, with 19 bases between. The CDR3 sequence is 15 residues long. Clones were read by immunoSEQ multiplex PCR, and TCRdb kept only the in-frame ones, dropping some. The table records approximately 180,000 clones, just under 90% of them present only once. The sample here was peripheral blood, taken 28 days after the second dose of the MenACWY control vaccine. The J gene is TRBJ2-5, the V gene TRBV29-1, with D possibly being TRBD1 (6 bases). This receptor was obtained from an adult who received the MenACWY meningococcal vaccine as a control. CDR3 coding DNA: TGCAGCGTTGTTACCCCCAGGGGCTACGCAGAGACCCAGTACTTC. Protein sequence: CSVVTPRGYAETQYF.